These 32 T cell receptor beta chains were all obtained from the same sample, sequenced in a study of T cells after yellow fever vaccination. From the 5' RACE reads, TCRdb called clonotypes with MiXCR, one entry per CDR3 protein. The repertoire has about 340,000 distinct CDR3 sequences, around 3.9% of them found once; the top ten carry 24%. The sample consisted of PBMCs, taken 5 days after the yellow fever booster vaccination. These receptors were collected from a man aged 18 to 30 who received the YFV17D yellow fever vaccine.

The V call is TRBV20-1, the J call TRBJ2-1; 9 bases align to TRBD2. Per germline, CDR1 DFQATT and CDR2 SNEGSKA (reference sequence). The CDR3 contains 13 residues. The J segment lost 9 bases and the V segment lost 1 base, leaving 4 bases of the junction unmatched. The CDR3 DNA sequence: TGCAGTGCTAGAGGCGGGGGGGCAGGTGAGCAGTTCTTC. Translated, it gives CSARGGGAGEQFF.

This clonotype showed up just a few times. The V gene is TRBV6-5, the J gene TRBJ2-5, with TRBD2 identical over 7 bases. The J segment lost 7 bases and the V segment lost 5 bases, leaving 13 bases of the junction unmatched. This CDR3 has 15 residues. In germline, CDR1 is MNHEY, CDR2 SVGAGI. CDR3 nucleotides: TGTGCCAGCAGTCTGACGACTAGCCCCGTGGGGACCCAGTACTTC. Translated: CASSLTTSPVGTQYF.

Many counts were recorded for this clonotype. The chain joins TRBV18 to TRBJ1-1, with unresolved D. CDR3 length: 12 amino acids. V was trimmed by 0 bases and J by 9 bases, leaving 8 bases between them. Germline CDR1 KGHSH, CDR2 LQKENI. The CDR3 bases are TGTGCCAGCTCACCACCGGAAAGGAAAGCTTTCTTT. This translates into CASSPPERKAFF.

This clonotype turned up a few times. This chain uses TRBV7-9 with TRBJ2-1; D unclear. Between the trimmed V and J ends, which lost 5 bases and 2 bases, there was a span of 13 bases. The germline V gene encodes CDR1 SEHNR and CDR2 FQNEAQ (reference sequence). The CDR3 has 15 residues. This CDR3 is CASSLTEFTYNEQFF. The CDR3 DNA reads as TGTGCCAGCAGCCTCACGGAGTTTACCTACAATGAGCAGTTCTTC.

With respect to this clonotype: Possible read error: a much larger clone is one base away. J is TRBJ2-5 and V is TRBV20-1; perhaps TRBD2 as D (5 bases). This CDR3 contains 13 residues. V shed 5 bases and J shed 4 bases, with 14 bases lying between them. In germline, CDR1 is DFQATT, CDR2 SNEGSKA (reference sequence). Written as DNA, the CDR3 is TGCAGTGCTGACTCAGCGGTGGGAGAGACCCAGTACTTC. Translation gives CSADSAVGETQYF.

In this sample, this clonotype turned up many times. The rearrangement links TRBV27 to TRBJ2-1; the D gene is possibly TRBD1 (7 bases). V lost 3 bases, J lost 3 bases, and 12 bases lay in between. CDR3 length: 15 amino acids. Germline V gene data show CDR1 as MNHEY and CDR2 as SMNVEV (reference sequence). The CDR3 nucleotides read TGTGCCAGCAGTTTCAGGGGGGTAGGCTACAATGAGCAGTTCTTC. Translating it yields CASSFRGVGYNEQFF.

This sequence joins TRBV11-2 and TRBJ2-7; D remains ambiguous. The V end was cut by 6 bases, the J end by 5 bases, with 11 bases between. Per germline, CDR1 SGHAT and CDR2 FQNNGV. The CDR3 consists of 12 residues. This CDR3 is CASRAPYDEQYF. CDR3 DNA sequence: TGTGCCAGCAGGGCCCCCTACGACGAGCAGTACTTC.

This clonotype has only a few counts. The CDR3: CASSIKHGVYGYTF. In DNA, the CDR3 is TGTGCCAGTAGTATAAAACATGGAGTCTATGGCTACACCTTC. The chain uses TRBV19 and TRBJ1-2; no firm D call. The CDR3 loop spans 14 amino acids. With 2 bases removed from V and 4 bases from J, the gap between germline ends came to 11 bases. In germline, CDR1 is LNHDA, CDR2 SQIVND (reference sequence).

The V call is TRBV6-5, the J call TRBJ2-1; 7 nucleotides agree with TRBD2. The CDR3 totals 13 residues. J lost 9 bases, V lost 6 bases, and 8 bases had no gene match. Per germline, CDR1 MNHEY and CDR2 SVGAGI. The CDR3 protein is CASSPLGGSEQFF. CDR3 coding DNA: TGTGCCAGCAGCCCCCTCGGGGGGAGTGAGCAGTTCTTC.

This clonotype was observed at least ten times. This chain uses TRBV5-1 with TRBJ2-7; TRBD2 is a possible D gene (5 bases). Germline V lookup: CDR1 SGHRS, CDR2 YFSETQ. V dropped 2 bases and J dropped 6 bases, with 15 bases sitting between them. This CDR3 contains 14 residues. CDR3 in DNA: TGCGCCAGCAGCTTTAACGACCGTGCGGGCGAGCAGTACTTC. This encodes CASSFNDRAGEQYF.

This clonotype was recorded at least ten times. This chain uses TRBV28 with TRBJ1-6, with 9 bases fitting TRBD1. Trimming cost V 6 bases and J 8 bases; bases outside gene matches: 5. The CDR3 length is 14 residues. The germline V gene has CDR1 MDHEN and CDR2 SYDVKM. CDR3 sequence reads: CASSSGQGDSPLHF. The DNA for the CDR3 is TGTGCCAGCAGCTCGGGACAGGGTGATTCACCCCTCCACTTT.

In this sample, this clonotype turned up many times. V usage is TRBV2 and J usage is TRBJ1-1; TRBD1 aligns across 8 bases. This CDR3 comprises 14 residues. Germline V gene data show CDR1 as SNHLY and CDR2 as FYNNEI. The ends lost 4 bases at V and 6 bases at J; junction bases unmatched: 7. The DNA for the CDR3 is TGTGCCAGCAGTGTAGGCAGGGGGCTGTCTGAAGCTTTCTTT. Translation: CASSVGRGLSEAFF.

This clonotype was counted ten times or more. J is TRBJ2-1 and V is TRBV6-2 or TRBV6-3; D ambiguous. In germline, CDR1 is MNHEY, CDR2 SVGEGT. The germline V and J ends were trimmed by 2 bases and 12 bases, with 11 bases remaining between them. The CDR3 is 12 amino acids. The CDR3 bases are TGTGCCAGCAGTTACACTGAGTTTAGGCAGTTCTTC. Translated, it gives CASSYTEFRQFF.

This chain uses TRBV14 with TRBJ2-5; 7 positions agree with TRBD2. Germline V gene lookup returns CDR1 SGHDN and CDR2 FVKESK. The V and J ends lost 2 bases and 4 bases, in that order; junction bases with no gene match: 7. The CDR3 spans 15 residues. The DNA of the CDR3 is TGTGCCAGCAGCCAACTGCGGGGGATACGAGAGACCCAGTACTTC. Protein sequence: CASSQLRGIRETQYF.

A few counts support this clonotype. The chain combines TRBV19 with TRBJ1-4; the D is unclear. CDR3 size: 16 residues. V was shortened by 5 bases and J by 0 bases, with 13 bases between the two germline ends. The V gene's germline CDR1 is LNHDA and CDR2 SQIVND (reference sequence). The CDR3 DNA reads TGTGCCAGTAGTGGAACCGCTCGAGCAACTAATGAAAAACTGTTTTTT. Translating it yields CASSGTARATNEKLFF.

This clonotype was recorded at least ten times. The V gene is TRBV5-1, the J gene TRBJ2-4; TRBD1 is a possible D gene (6 bases). Germline V gives CDR1 SGHRS, CDR2 YFSETQ. The CDR3 sequence is 14 residues long. V shed 4 bases and J shed 6 bases, with 14 bases lying between them. In DNA, the CDR3 is TGCGCCAGCAGCCCCGGACAGTTACTAAACATTCAGTACTTC. Translating it yields CASSPGQLLNIQYF.

This clonotype has just a few counts. In this CDR3 the conserved last residue, phenylalanine or tryptophan, is missing, so a read error is likely. No DNA is shown, since the ends of the CDR3 on it are uncertain; the CDR3 is the one TCRdb lists. This chain links TRBV18 with TRBJ2-3; the table names TRBD1, a call not compared with the DNA. Germline V gene lookup returns CDR1 KGHSH and CDR2 LQKENI. The CDR3 numbers 12 amino acids, ends counted. The CDR3 protein is CASSPDGTGSRL.

The chain uses TRBV20-1 and TRBJ1-5; D uncertain. This CDR3 is 12 amino acids long. Germline values: CDR1 DFQATT, CDR2 SNEGSKA (reference sequence). V lost 6 bases to trimming and J lost 7 bases, with 13 bases between them. The CDR3 reads CSARPGRQPQHF. The CDR3 bases are TGCAGTGCCCGGCCGGGAAGGCAGCCCCAGCATTTT.

This clonotype was seen only a few times. This sequence joins TRBV4-1 and TRBJ1-5; possible D gene TRBD1, 5 bases. The germline V gene has CDR1 MGHRA and CDR2 YSYEKL. CDR3 length: 16 residues. The V and J ends lost 1 base and 2 bases respectively, with 12 bases between them. The DNA of the CDR3 is TGCGCCAGCAGCCAAGGGGGACTCCTCGGCAATCAGCCCCAGCATTTT. Protein: CASSQGGLLGNQPQHF.

This chain connects TRBV19 to TRBJ1-2; D remains ambiguous. With 5 bases removed from V and 1 base from J, the gap between germline ends came to 8 bases. Looked up from germline, CDR1 is LNHDA and CDR2 is SQIVND (reference sequence). This CDR3 has 13 residues. The CDR3 region is CASSRGFNYGYTF. The DNA of the CDR3 is TGTGCCAGTAGTCGGGGATTTAACTATGGCTACACCTTC. The entire variable domain, with the rest obtained from reference TRBV19 and TRBJ1-2, is as follows: DGGITQSPKYLFRKEGQNVTLSCEQNLNHDAMYWYRQDPGQGLRLIYYSQIVNDFQKGDIAEGYSVSREKKESFPLTVTSAQKNPTAFYLCASSRGFNYGYTFGSGTRLTVV.

This clonotype has a handful of counts. The rearrangement links TRBV12-3 or TRBV12-4 to TRBJ1-2; D call uncertain. V lost 2 bases to trimming and J lost 7 bases, with 11 bases between them. CDR3 size: 13 residues. CDR3 DNA: TGTGCCAGCAGTTTAATCGGGCTCGGTGGCTACACCTTC. Translating it yields CASSLIGLGGYTF.

This clonotype was seen repeatedly, ten times or more. CDR3 bases: TGTGCCAGCAGCTTCTTGGACGAGCAGTACTTC. This codes for CASSFLDEQYF. The chain combines TRBV7-9 with TRBJ2-7; D is undetermined. V shed 3 bases and J shed 5 bases, with 5 bases lying between them. This CDR3 spans 11 amino acids. Germline V gene lookup returns CDR1 SEHNR and CDR2 FQNEAQ (reference sequence).

This clonotype was observed at least ten times. This chain connects TRBV5-4 to TRBJ2-4, with 16 bases matching TRBD2. Germline CDR1 reads SGHNT; CDR2 reads YYREEE (reference sequence). Trimming cost V 3 bases and J 6 bases; bases outside gene matches: 6. This CDR3 is 17 amino acids long. CDR3 coding DNA: TGTGCCAGCAGCTCAGGGACTAGCGGGGGGGCCGGAAACATTCAGTACTTC. As protein: CASSSGTSGGAGNIQYF.

This chain uses TRBV5-5 with TRBJ1-4, with TRBD1 identical over 8 bases. The CDR3 has 16 residues. V dropped 3 bases and J dropped 8; count of bases not matched to a gene: 12. CDR1 is SGHKS and CDR2 is YYEKEE in the germline V gene (reference sequence). The chain's CDR3 is CASSSTRTGSREKLFF. The CDR3 DNA is TGTGCCAGCAGCTCCACGAGGACAGGGTCTCGAGAAAAACTGTTTTTT.

This clonotype was seen more than once but under ten times. The chain couples TRBV14 to TRBJ2-1; 7 nucleotides agree with TRBD2. Per germline, CDR1 SGHDN and CDR2 FVKESK. With 4 bases clipped from V and 3 bases from J, the junction kept 9 bases outside the gene matches. CDR3 length: 16 residues. CDR3 coding DNA: TGTGCCAGCAGCCGCTTGGGGGGGGTTATCTACAATGAGCAGTTCTTC. The encoded protein is CASSRLGGVIYNEQFF.

The chain is built from TRBV5-1 and TRBJ2-1, with D possibly TRBD2 on 5 matching bases. This CDR3 spans 14 amino acids. V was clipped by 0 bases and J by 8 bases, with 12 bases between them. Germline CDR1 SGHRS, CDR2 YFSETQ. The CDR3 loop reads CASSLGLARDEQFF. In DNA form, the CDR3 reads TGCGCCAGCAGCTTGGGCCTAGCCCGGGATGAGCAGTTCTTC.

This clonotype occurred many times. The rearrangement joins TRBV12-3 or TRBV12-4 to TRBJ1-2, with 7 bases that match TRBD1. The CDR3 covers 13 residues. The junction had 3 bases not matched to a gene; V was cut back by 6 bases and J by 2 bases. The CDR3: CASSVRGNYGYTF. CDR3 coding DNA: TGTGCCAGCAGCGTCAGGGGGAACTATGGCTACACCTTC.

The chain combines TRBV29-1 with TRBJ1-5; D not certain. Germline loops: CDR1 SQVTM, CDR2 ANQGSEA. The CDR3 totals 14 residues. V lost 4 bases, J lost 5 bases, and 15 bases lay in between. The CDR3 DNA is TGCAGCGTTGCCTACGGGGTAAGGGATCAGCCCCAGCATTTT. Its protein is CSVAYGVRDQPQHF.

This clonotype was observed at least ten times. The rearrangement joins TRBV29-1 to TRBJ2-2; either TRBD1 or TRBD2 may fit D (6 bases each). Germline CDR1 is SQVTM and CDR2 is ANQGSEA. The germline V and J ends were trimmed by 6 bases and 0 bases, with 8 bases remaining between them. The CDR3 runs to 13 residues. The CDR3 DNA reads TGCAGCGTGGGGGGCTCGAACACCGGGGAGCTGTTTTTT. It yields the protein CSVGGSNTGELFF.

This rearrangement joins TRBV6-1 to TRBJ1-5; 9 bases are shared with TRBD1. The CDR3 is 14 amino acids. Trimming cost V 3 bases and J 6 bases; bases outside gene matches: 3. Germline lookup yields CDR1 MNHNS and CDR2 SASEGT. The CDR3 loop is CASSDRQGVQPQHF. CDR3 DNA sequence: TGTGCCAGCAGTGACCGACAGGGGGTTCAGCCCCAGCATTTT.

The sample holds many counts of this clonotype. The chain employs TRBV7-2 and TRBJ1-4; D uncertain. Germline loops: CDR1 SGHTA, CDR2 FQGNSA. The V end was cut by 0 bases, the J end by 8 bases, with 7 bases between. The CDR3 consists of 13 residues. CDR3 loop: CASSLAQQEKLFF. As DNA, the CDR3 is TGTGCCAGCAGCTTAGCGCAGCAGGAAAAACTGTTTTTT. Variable domain in full (rest from reference TRBV7-2 and TRBJ1-4): GAGVSQSPSNKVTEKGKDVELRCDPISGHTALYWYRQSLGQGLEFLIYFQGNSAPDKSGLPSDRFSAERTGGSVSTLTIQRTQQEDSAVYLCASSLAQQEKLFFGSGTQLSVL.

The gene calls are TRBV7-8 and TRBJ2-2; no firm D call. V was trimmed by 7 bases and J by 6 bases, leaving 6 bases between them. This CDR3 is 11 amino acids long. The germline gives CDR1 SGHVS, CDR2 FQNEAQ. The CDR3 DNA follows: TGTGCCAGCACCCTATCCGGGGAGCTGTTTTTT. It translates to CASTLSGELFF.